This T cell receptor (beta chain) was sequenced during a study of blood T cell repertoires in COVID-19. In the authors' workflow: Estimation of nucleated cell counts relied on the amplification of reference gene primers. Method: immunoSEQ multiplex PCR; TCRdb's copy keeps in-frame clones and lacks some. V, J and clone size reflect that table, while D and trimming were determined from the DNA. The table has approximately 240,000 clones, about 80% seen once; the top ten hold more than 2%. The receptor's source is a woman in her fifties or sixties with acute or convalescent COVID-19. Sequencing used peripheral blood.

The CDR3: CASSWDSKQYF. CDR3 sequence (DNA): TGCGCCAGCAGCTGGGACTCGAAGCAGTACTTC. The chain recombines TRBV4-1 with TRBJ2-7, with D possibly being TRBD2 (6 bases). This CDR3 contains 11 residues. V shed 5 bases and J shed 8 bases, with 10 bases lying between them. The germline gives CDR1 MGHRA, CDR2 YSYEKL.